Detailed here is one T cell receptor beta chain. The data were obtained in a study of response to subunit inactivated influenza vaccine. MiXCR, applied by TCRdb to the RT-PCR reads, yields one record per CDR3 protein. The data contain some 540,000 distinct CDR3 sequences, approximately 20% of them singletons. There are 16 residues in the CDR3. The V end lost 4 bases, the J end lost 0 bases, and 13 bases lay between the germline ends. In germline, CDR1 is SQVTM, CDR2 ANQGSEA. The same specimen was also included in a second study, on T cells expressing NK-cell markers. That work states: 5'RACE template switching with UMIs generated TCR beta cDNA. Researchers report these clonotypes also headed the CD3+CD56-NKG2C+ fraction in a handful of donors.

The sample was CD4+ T cells sorted from PBMCs, taken 11 to 12 days after vaccination. V gene TRBV29-1 combines with J gene TRBJ2-6; D not certain. This receptor was identified in a man aged 45 to 65 who received an inactivated influenza vaccine. The CDR3 nucleotides read TGCAGCGTTGTATCCACCGGAAGCTCTGGGGCCAACGTCCTGACTTTC. The encoded protein is CSVVSTGSSGANVLTF.